The 27 T cell receptor beta chains in this list originate from one sample, sequenced in a study of T cells after somatic rescue of genetic block. Clones were read by immunoSEQ multiplex PCR, and TCRdb kept only the in-frame ones, dropping some. This sample has tens of thousands of clones, with 70% to 90% found just once. Sequenced input: peripheral blood mononuclear cells (PBMCs). The origin of the receptors is a woman between 18 and 29 years old.

V is TRBV27 and J is TRBJ2-5; D call uncertain. CDR3 length: 12 residues. Germline V CDR1 and CDR2: MNHEY, SMNVEV (reference sequence). The V and J ends lost 6 bases and 2 bases respectively, with 7 bases between them. This CDR3 reads CASRQTQETQYF. DNA of the CDR3: TGTGCCAGCAGACAAACGCAAGAGACCCAGTACTTC.

This chain uses TRBV7-8 with TRBJ1-1, with unresolved D. Looked up from germline, CDR1 is SGHVS and CDR2 is FQNEAQ. Trimming pared 3 bases from V and 3 bases from J, leaving 8 bases between. The CDR3 totals 13 residues. The CDR3 protein is CASSLDWDTEAFF. The CDR3 bases are TGTGCCAGCAGCTTGGATTGGGACACTGAAGCTTTCTTT.

The J gene is TRBJ1-4, the V gene TRBV18; 8 positions agree with TRBD1. Germline-derived CDR1 and CDR2 are KGHSH and LQKENI. The junction had 10 bases not matched to a gene; V was cut back by 3 bases and J by 7 bases. The CDR3 extends over 16 amino acids. The CDR3 DNA is TGTGCCAGCTCACCCGAATTGCAGGGGGCGAGTGAAAAACTGTTTTTT. Translated, it gives CASSPELQGASEKLFF. The variable domain in full, with the rest retrieved from reference TRBV18 and TRBJ1-4, is NAGVMQNPRHLVRRRGQEARLRCSPMKGHSHVYWYRQLPEEGLKFMVYLQKENIIDESGMPKERFSAEFPKEGPSILRIQQVVRGDSAAYFCASSPELQGASEKLFFGSGTQLSVL.

This sequence joins TRBV9 and TRBJ2-7; tentative D call: TRBD1 (6 bases). Trimming left V 0 bases short and J 5 bases short, with 12 bases between. This CDR3 has 14 amino acids. The germline V gene encodes CDR1 SGDLS and CDR2 YYNGEE. The CDR3 DNA sequence: TGTGCCAGCAGCGTAGGAAGGGGGATCCACGAGCAGTACTTC. Translation gives CASSVGRGIHEQYF.

V gene TRBV10-3 combines with J gene TRBJ2-3; D gene unclear. This CDR3 has 12 residues. From germline, CDR1 is ENHRY and CDR2 SYGVKD. Trimming removed 5 bases at V and 6 bases at J, with 9 bases between. CDR3 in DNA: TGTGCCATCAGTAACCTGGCGGATACGCAGTATTTT. Protein sequence: CAISNLADTQYF.

The chain links TRBV29-1 to TRBJ2-1; the D gene could be TRBD1 or TRBD2 (6 bases each). The CDR3 totals 13 residues. CDR1 and CDR2 from the germline V gene are SQVTM and ANQGSEA. V lost 4 bases and J lost 9, with 16 bases in between. The CDR3 DNA reads as TGCAGCGTTGGGGGGGCTCGGTGGGGTGAGCAGTTCTTC. Translation gives CSVGGARWGEQFF.

This sequence joins TRBV5-1 and TRBJ2-1; 8 bases agree with TRBD2. The V segment lost 4 bases and the J segment 0 bases; nucleotides outside the gene matches: 6. The CDR3 sequence is 16 residues long. The germline V gene has CDR1 SGHRS and CDR2 YFSETQ. The CDR3 loop reads CASSHDSGNSYNEQFF. In DNA form, the CDR3 reads TGCGCCAGCAGCCACGATAGCGGGAACTCCTACAATGAGCAGTTCTTC. The entire variable domain, with the rest obtained from reference TRBV5-1 and TRBJ2-1, is as follows: KAGVTQTPRYLIKTRGQQVTLSCSPISGHRSVSWYQQTPGQGLQFLFEYFSETQRNKGNFPGRFSGRQFSNSRSEMNVSTLELGDSALYLCASSHDSGNSYNEQFFGPGTRLTVL.

This rearrangement joins TRBV27 to TRBJ1-4; the D is unclear. This CDR3 has 15 amino acids. The V end was cut by 6 bases, the J end by 5 bases, with 16 bases between. Germline V lookup: CDR1 MNHEY, CDR2 SMNVEV (reference sequence). The CDR3 protein is CASRDTGSWNEKLFF. CDR3 nucleotides: TGTGCCAGCAGGGATACCGGGAGCTGGAATGAAAAACTGTTTTTT.

The V and J genes are TRBV6-5 and TRBJ2-1; 7 positions match TRBD2. Germline V lookup: CDR1 MNHEY, CDR2 SVGAGI. V lost 2 bases to trimming and J lost 8 bases; unmatched junction nucleotides: 9. The CDR3 sequence is 15 residues long. In DNA form, the CDR3 reads TGTGCCAGCAGTTACCGGGAGGCTGAGGGCTATGAGCAGTTCTTC. Protein product: CASSYREAEGYEQFF.

The chain uses TRBV9 and TRBJ2-1; 14 positions match TRBD2. Trimming took 2 bases from V and 7 from J; bases not matched to a gene: 14. This CDR3 spans 19 amino acids. Germline V lookup: CDR1 SGDLS, CDR2 YYNGEE. The CDR3 bases are TGTGCCAGCAGCGTCATGACTAGCGGGAGGGCCCCGGGGCTTAATGAGCAGTTCTTC. Translation gives CASSVMTSGRAPGLNEQFF.

This clone showed up just once. The chain carries TRBV7-8 and TRBJ2-5, with D uncertain. CDR1 and CDR2 from the germline V gene are SGHVS and FQNEAQ. V was cut by 4 bases and J by 3 bases, with 18 bases left in between. The CDR3 spans 16 residues. The CDR3 is CASSSLSWAWKETQYF. CDR3 nucleotide sequence: TGTGCCAGCAGCTCCCTCTCGTGGGCGTGGAAAGAGACCCAGTACTTC.

The chain recombines TRBV4-2 with TRBJ2-1; D is unresolved. The germline CDR1 and CDR2 sequences are LGHNA and YNFKEQ. The CDR3 loop spans 16 amino acids. The V end lost 0 bases, the J end lost 4 bases, and 13 bases lay between the germline ends. The CDR3 here is CASSQERVAAYNEQFF. The CDR3 region has the DNA TGTGCCAGCAGCCAAGAAAGGGTGGCAGCTTACAATGAGCAGTTCTTC.

With regard to this clone: This sample includes further DNA sequences coding for the same CDR3. The chain uses TRBV7-2 and TRBJ2-7; no clear D gene. Germline CDR1 is SGHTA and CDR2 is FQGNSA. The CDR3 has 11 residues. The V gene lost 5 bases and the J gene lost 0 bases, with 2 bases spanning the gap. CDR3 coding DNA: TGTGCCAGCAGCCTCTCCTACGAGCAGTACTTC. Amino acid sequence: CASSLSYEQYF.

V usage is TRBV27 and J usage is TRBJ2-1; D remains unclear. The V end was cut by 5 bases, the J end by 7 bases, with 9 bases between. CDR3 size: 12 residues. Per germline, CDR1 MNHEY and CDR2 SMNVEV (reference sequence). This CDR3 reads CASSADLNEQFF. The CDR3 DNA follows: TGTGCCAGCAGTGCGGATCTGAATGAGCAGTTCTTC.

This chain joins TRBV27 and TRBJ1-4, with D possibly being TRBD1 (5 bases). The germline V and J ends were trimmed by 3 bases and 5 bases, with 10 bases remaining between them. In germline, CDR1 is MNHEY, CDR2 SMNVEV (reference sequence). This CDR3 contains 14 residues. The CDR3 sequence: CASSFGGGNEKLFF. The DNA of the CDR3 is TGTGCCAGCAGTTTCGGGGGGGGGAATGAAAAACTGTTTTTT. Based on the CDR3 plus reference TRBV27 and TRBJ1-4, the full variable domain is EAQVTQNPRYLITVTGKKLTVTCSQNMNHEYMSWYRQDPGLGLRQIYYSMNVEVTDKGDVPEGYKVSRKEKRNFPLILESPSPNQTSLYFCASSFGGGNEKLFFGSGTQLSVL.

The chain combines TRBV29-1 with TRBJ2-7; D is unresolved. This CDR3 has 16 amino acids. CDR1 is SQVTM and CDR2 is ANQGSEA in the germline V gene. Trimming shortened V by 7 bases and J by 0 bases, and 22 bases separated the two germline ends. CDR3 in DNA: TGCAGCGCCCGTCCCCCCAGAAAACAGACCTCCTACGAGCAGTACTTC. Residues: CSARPPRKQTSYEQYF.

The chain carries TRBV7-9 and TRBJ1-2, with 7 bases identical to TRBD1. The V and J ends lost 5 bases and 6 bases, in that order; junction bases with no gene match: 15. From germline, CDR1 is SEHNR and CDR2 FQNEAQ (reference sequence). The CDR3 covers 16 residues. Here the CDR3 reads CASSPPTGTRLNGYTF. The CDR3 DNA is TGTGCCAGCAGCCCTCCGACAGGGACAAGGCTGAATGGCTACACCTTC. Using reference TRBV7-9 and TRBJ1-2 for the parts outside the CDR3, the full variable domain is DTGVSQNPRHKITKRGQNVTFRCDPISEHNRLYWYRQTLGQGPEFLTYFQNEAQLEKSRLLSDRFSAERPKGSFSTLEIQRTEQGDSAMYLCASSPPTGTRLNGYTFGSGTRLTVV.

J is TRBJ1-3 and V is TRBV9; no definite D call. Trimming removed 4 bases at V and 4 bases at J, with 12 bases between. There are 14 residues in the CDR3. Germline V gene sequence: CDR1 SGDLS, CDR2 YYNGEE. The CDR3 loop is CASSNQGRGNTIYF. The CDR3 bases are TGTGCCAGCAGCAACCAAGGGAGGGGAAACACCATATATTTT.

This chain joins TRBV29-1 and TRBJ2-1; 11 bases align to TRBD2. Trimming took 1 base from V and 6 from J; bases not matched to a gene: 5. Germline V gene data show CDR1 as SQVTM and CDR2 as ANQGSEA. CDR3 size: 15 residues. DNA for the CDR3: TGCAGCGTTGAAGGTCCTAGCGGGAGGTTCAATGAGCAGTTCTTC. Amino acids: CSVEGPSGRFNEQFF.

V gene TRBV6-1 combines with J gene TRBJ1-5, with TRBD1 matching over 8 bases. V dropped 6 bases and J dropped 0; count of bases not matched to a gene: 4. The CDR3 runs to 15 residues. Germline V gives CDR1 MNHNS, CDR2 SASEGT. This CDR3 reads CASRKDRVSNQPQHF. For the CDR3, the DNA is TGTGCCAGCAGGAAGGACAGGGTTAGCAATCAGCCCCAGCATTTT.

This chain uses TRBV7-2 with TRBJ1-6; D gene uncertain. The CDR3 is 13 residues long. The V end was cut by 3 bases, the J end by 7 bases, with 7 bases between. Per germline, CDR1 SGHTA and CDR2 FQGNSA. For the CDR3, the DNA is TGTGCCAGCAGCTTCCAAGCGAATTCACCCCTCCACTTT. Residues: CASSFQANSPLHF. Based on the CDR3 plus reference TRBV7-2 and TRBJ1-6, the full variable domain is GAGVSQSPSNKVTEKGKDVELRCDPISGHTALYWYRQSLGQGLEFLIYFQGNSAPDKSGLPSDRFSAERTGGSVSTLTIQRTQQEDSAVYLCASSFQANSPLHFGNGTRLTVT.

This chain connects TRBV28 to TRBJ2-3, with D possibly TRBD2 on 5 matching bases. Germline CDR1 reads MDHEN; CDR2 reads SYDVKM. With 5 bases removed from V and 2 bases from J, the gap between germline ends came to 14 bases. This CDR3 is built from 15 residues. Written as DNA, the CDR3 is TGTGCCAGCAGTCAGATCCGGGAATACACAGATACGCAGTATTTT. Translation gives CASSQIREYTDTQYF.

V is TRBV27 and J is TRBJ2-7; possibly TRBD1 or TRBD2 for D (5 bases each). The CDR3 spans 15 residues. Germline V lookup: CDR1 MNHEY, CDR2 SMNVEV (reference sequence). V was pared by 3 bases and J by 0 bases, with 12 bases between. Here the CDR3 reads CASSLLWGYSYEQYF. DNA for the CDR3: TGTGCCAGCAGTTTGTTGTGGGGGTACTCCTACGAGCAGTACTTC.

The chain is built from TRBV11-2 and TRBJ2-1; 7 bases line up with TRBD1. The V segment lost 5 bases and the J segment 4 bases; nucleotides outside the gene matches: 5. This CDR3 has 14 residues. In germline, CDR1 is SGHAT, CDR2 FQNNGV. CDR3 loop: CASSATGVYNEQFF. The CDR3 nucleotides are TGTGCCAGCAGCGCCACAGGGGTTTACAATGAGCAGTTCTTC.

Worth noting for this clone: This sample includes further DNA sequences coding for the same CDR3. The chain combines TRBV27 with TRBJ2-2, with D uncertain. Germline V gene data show CDR1 as MNHEY and CDR2 as SMNVEV (reference sequence). Between the trimmed V and J ends, which lost 3 bases and 6 bases, there was a span of 5 bases. This CDR3 has 12 residues. CDR3 amino acids: CASSLSAGELFF. DNA of the CDR3: TGTGCCAGCAGTTTGAGCGCCGGGGAGCTGTTTTTT.

The J gene is TRBJ2-7, the V gene TRBV28, with unresolved D. V dropped 9 bases and J dropped 0 bases, with 15 bases sitting between them. Germline loops: CDR1 MDHEN, CDR2 SYDVKM. The CDR3 spans 14 residues. In nucleotides, the CDR3 is TGTGCCAGTAGTGGCCTTCGGAGCTCCTACGAGCAGTACTTC. It specifies CASSGLRSSYEQYF.

The V and J genes are TRBV6-1 and TRBJ2-2; TRBD2 matches at 10 bases. V gave up 4 bases and J gave up 4 bases; unmatched junction bases: 18. Germline-derived CDR1 and CDR2 are MNHNS and SASEGT. The length of the CDR3 is 20 residues. The CDR3 region is CASSGAWLAGVPQGTGELFF. The CDR3 DNA sequence: TGTGCCAGCAGTGGGGCGTGGCTAGCGGGAGTCCCACAGGGCACCGGGGAGCTGTTTTTT.